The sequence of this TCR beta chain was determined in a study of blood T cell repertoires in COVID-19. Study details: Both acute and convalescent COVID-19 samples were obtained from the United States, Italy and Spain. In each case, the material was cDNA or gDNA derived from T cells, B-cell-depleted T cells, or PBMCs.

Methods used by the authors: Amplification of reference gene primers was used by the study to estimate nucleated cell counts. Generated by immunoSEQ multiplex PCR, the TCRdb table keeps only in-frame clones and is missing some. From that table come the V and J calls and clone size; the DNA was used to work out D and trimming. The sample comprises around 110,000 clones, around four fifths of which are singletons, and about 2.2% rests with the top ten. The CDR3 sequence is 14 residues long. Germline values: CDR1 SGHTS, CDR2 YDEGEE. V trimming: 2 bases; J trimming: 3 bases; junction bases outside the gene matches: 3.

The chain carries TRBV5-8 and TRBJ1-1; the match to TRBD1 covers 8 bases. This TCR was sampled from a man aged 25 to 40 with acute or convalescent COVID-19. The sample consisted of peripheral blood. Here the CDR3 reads CASSFVRGHTEAFF. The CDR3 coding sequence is TGTGCCAGCAGCTTCGTCAGGGGGCACACTGAAGCTTTCTTT. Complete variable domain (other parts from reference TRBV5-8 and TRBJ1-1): EAGVTQSPTHLIKTRGQQATLRCSPISGHTSVYWYQQALGLGLQFLLWYDEGEERNRGNFPPRFSGRQFPNYSSELNVNALELEDSALYLCASSFVRGHTEAFFGQGTRLTVV.